This T cell receptor beta chain derives from a study of CD8+CD57+ T cells in acquired aplastic anemia (dated by TCRdb to 2016 to 2019). With respect to the entire study: Extracted DNA from sorted CD4+ and CD8+ cells averaged approximately 3 ug, ranging from roughly 0.17 to 30 ug. Mean read counts for healthy donor samples were approximately 10 million for CD4+ cells and 11.0 million for CD8+ cells.

With regard to this clonotype: The antigen it recognizes is unknown. No much larger clonotype is one base removed from it; base qualities were not supplied.

In the study, sorted CD4+ and CD8+ blood T cells from patients with severe aplastic anemia and from healthy subjects underwent deep sequencing of TCR repertoires. Ficoll-Paque density gradient centrifugation was used to isolate peripheral blood mononuclear cells. CD4+ and CD8+ T cells were sorted by FACS or magnetic beads before DNA extraction. Paper-wide results and their limitations: Although roughly 29 CD8+ CDR3 sequences were shared by patients and controls, these sequences appeared highly expressed in patients and within the immunodominant clones of patients. CD8+ Simpson's diversity did not differ significantly between patients and healthy controls (P=0.060).

Profiling of TCR beta VDJ combinations and CDR3 sequences used genomic DNA as the template. TCR repertoire sequencing was run on an Illumina HiSeq 2000. In the paper's pipeline: TRBV/TRBJ rearrangement plots, CDR3 size and DJ length profiles, and Simpson's diversity index were used to assess repertoires. Whichever DNA sequence was most abundant in the deep sequencing data was defined as the immunodominant clone. CDR3 amino acid sequences were checked for sharing across subjects and were also compared against the VDJdb database and published repertoires. Clones were called with MiXCR by TCRdb after fastp trimmed the public reads at Q25, and only in-frame beta chains were retained. Every CDR3 protein is listed once, alongside the most common genes and DNA of its rows. TCRdb, not the original authors, processed these V and J calls. For this sample there are about 170,000 distinct CDR3 sequences; approximately 40% appear just once. The top ten clonotypes cover 1.1% of the sample.

Its CDR3 holds 17 amino acids, cysteine through phenylalanine. Only the CDR3 portion is preserved as DNA: 51 bases, with reading frame beginning at the first base. According to the germline V gene, CDR1 reads SGDLS and CDR2 reads YYNGEE. V and J are truncated by 4 bases and 1 base respectively, leaving an intervening sequence of 20 bases. Input material: sorted CD4+, CD8+, or CD8+CD57+ T cells (not recorded which) from PBMCs. The chain uses TRBV9 and TRBJ2-5; the D gene cannot be resolved beyond TRBD1 or TRBD2, each matching 5 bases. This sequence was found in a human donor in good health. The CDR3 region has the sequence CASSPTVGAAFQETQYF. The sequence in DNA is TGTGCCAGCAGCCCCACAGTCGGGGCGGCCTTCCAAGAGACCCAGTACTTC.